This T cell receptor (beta chain) was observed in a study of T cell responses to AZD1222 COVID-19 vaccine. In the study overall: Analyses pooled second doses at about 4 or about 12 weeks. Findings of the study overall: The CD4 TCRs associated with vaccination extended across spike and predominated at 160-218 and 743-854. Breadth and depth of Spike-specific TCRs rose after two AZD1222 doses. Within unmutated variant regions lay the reported targets of nearly half of spike-specific TCRs.

Of note for this clone: Its specificity is unknown.

Clones were sequenced by immunoSEQ multiplex PCR, and TCRdb holds only the in-frame ones, with some missing. Of more than 140,000 clones in the sample, approximately 89% were seen once. Trimming took 7 bases from V and 4 from J, leaving 13 bases between them. The CDR3 contains 13 residues. The germline gives CDR1 MDHEN, CDR2 SYDVKM. The chain employs TRBV28 and TRBJ1-2; no definite D call. The sample consisted of peripheral blood, taken on day 0 of AZD1222 vaccination. This clonotype originated in an adult in good health. DNA for the CDR3: TGTGCCAGCACCTCCCAGCCCTCCTATGGCTACACCTTC. Translating gives CASTSQPSYGYTF.